Presented here are 10 T cell receptor beta chains from one specimen sequenced in a study of CD8 T cells in ankylosing spondylitis. From the 5' RACE reads, TCRdb called clonotypes with MiXCR, one entry per CDR3 protein. The sample has a few hundred thousand distinct CDR3 sequences, 15% to 20% seen once. Sequenced input: blood, either unsorted or a sorted T cell fraction (not recorded which). These receptors were obtained from a male donor with ankylosing spondylitis or in good health (not recorded which).

The V and J genes are TRBV3-1 and TRBJ1-5, with a weak D call TRBD1 (5 bases). V was cut by 10 bases and J by 4 bases, with 26 bases left in between. The CDR3 length is 17 residues. Germline V gene sequence: CDR1 LGHDT, CDR2 YNNKEL (reference sequence). The CDR3 loop reads CATCQVWVGAGNQPQHF. DNA for the CDR3: TGTGCCACCTGCCAAGTCTGGGTAGGGGCAGGAAATCAGCCCCAGCATTTT.

This chain links TRBV4-2 with TRBJ2-1; D remains unclear. Germline loops: CDR1 LGHNA, CDR2 YNFKEQ. The CDR3 totals 14 residues. Trimming removed 0 bases at V and 4 bases at J, with 7 bases between. CDR3 sequence: CASSQDWTYNEQFF. The CDR3 DNA is TGTGCCAGCAGCCAAGATTGGACGTACAATGAGCAGTTCTTC.

The chain combines TRBV5-1 with TRBJ2-7, with TRBD1 as a possible D gene (6 bases). Germline CDR1 reads SGHRS; CDR2 reads YFSETQ. The CDR3 has 14 residues. V was trimmed by 0 bases and J by 6 bases, leaving 13 bases between them. DNA for the CDR3: TGCGCCAGCAGCTTGGCACAGGGTGGGTCCGAGCAGTACTTC. It encodes CASSLAQGGSEQYF.

This clonotype came up a few times. CDR3 sequence reads: CATSGQPQETQYF. The CDR3 bases are TGTGCCACCAGTGGACAGCCTCAAGAGACCCAGTACTTC. The J gene is TRBJ2-5, the V gene TRBV24-1, with D maybe TRBD1 (5 bases). Trimming pared 5 bases from V and 2 bases from J, leaving 8 bases between. Germline loops: CDR1 KGHDR, CDR2 SFDVKD. There are 13 residues in the CDR3.

The rearrangement joins TRBV5-1 to TRBJ2-7; 9 bases align to TRBD2. The CDR3 sequence is 17 residues long. Germline V gene sequence: CDR1 SGHRS, CDR2 YFSETQ. V trimming: 4 bases; J trimming: 1 base; junction bases outside the gene matches: 12. CDR3: CASSEWREGPFSYEQYF. The CDR3 DNA follows: TGCGCCAGCAGCGAGTGGCGGGAGGGCCCCTTTTCCTACGAGCAGTACTTC.

This clonotype was counted between two and nine times. This sequence joins TRBV27 and TRBJ1-1; D perhaps matches TRBD1 (5 bases). Germline assignment: CDR1 MNHEY and CDR2 SMNVEV (reference sequence). The V gene lost 4 bases and the J gene lost 2 bases, with 14 bases spanning the gap. CDR3 length equals 15 residues. CDR3 sequence reads: CASSWGSGGNTEAFF. As DNA, the CDR3 is TGTGCCAGCAGTTGGGGGTCGGGGGGAAACACTGAAGCTTTCTTT.

This clonotype occurred a few times. This rearrangement joins TRBV6-1 to TRBJ2-7, with 10 bases fitting TRBD2. Germline V gene lookup returns CDR1 MNHNS and CDR2 SASEGT. V trimming: 9 bases; J trimming: 2 bases; junction bases outside the gene matches: 10. This CDR3 region has 15 residues. The CDR3 coding sequence is TGTGCCAGTCGAACTAGCGGGACCCAAGCCTACGAGCAGTACTTC. Its protein product is CASRTSGTQAYEQYF.

This clonotype appeared a few times. The genes are TRBV4-1 and TRBJ2-2, with 10 bases aligning to TRBD2. Germline V gene data show CDR1 as MGHRA and CDR2 as YSYEKL. The V and J ends lost 1 base and 2 bases, in that order; junction bases with no gene match: 7. This CDR3 is built from 18 residues. The CDR3 coding sequence is TGCGCCAGCAGCCAAGTTCCTAGCGGGAGAAGAAACACCGGGGAGCTGTTTTTT. It translates to CASSQVPSGRRNTGELFF.

The J gene is TRBJ2-7, the V gene TRBV7-9, with TRBD2 matching over 14 bases. This CDR3 contains 17 residues. The germline V gene encodes CDR1 SEHNR and CDR2 FQNEAQ (reference sequence). The junction had 10 bases not matched to a gene; V was cut back by 5 bases and J by 4 bases. The CDR3 reads CASSPGTSGSFKYEQYF. The DNA of the CDR3 is TGTGCCAGCAGCCCCGGGACTAGCGGGAGTTTTAAGTACGAGCAGTACTTC. The variable domain in full, with the rest retrieved from reference TRBV7-9 and TRBJ2-7, is DTGVSQNPRHKITKRGQNVTFRCDPISEHNRLYWYRQTLGQGPEFLTYFQNEAQLEKSRLLSDRFSAERPKGSFSTLEIQRTEQGDSAMYLCASSPGTSGSFKYEQYFGPGTRLTVT.

This clonotype was picked up a small number of times. The J gene is TRBJ2-7, the V gene TRBV18; TRBD2 aligns across 10 bases. The CDR3 sequence is 16 residues long. The V segment lost 6 bases and the J segment 4 bases; nucleotides outside the gene matches: 12. CDR1 KGHSH and CDR2 LQKENI come from the germline V gene. The CDR3 loop reads CASSPYSGRLMYEQYF. CDR3 nucleotides: TGTGCCAGCTCTCCTTATAGCGGGAGGCTTATGTACGAGCAGTACTTC.